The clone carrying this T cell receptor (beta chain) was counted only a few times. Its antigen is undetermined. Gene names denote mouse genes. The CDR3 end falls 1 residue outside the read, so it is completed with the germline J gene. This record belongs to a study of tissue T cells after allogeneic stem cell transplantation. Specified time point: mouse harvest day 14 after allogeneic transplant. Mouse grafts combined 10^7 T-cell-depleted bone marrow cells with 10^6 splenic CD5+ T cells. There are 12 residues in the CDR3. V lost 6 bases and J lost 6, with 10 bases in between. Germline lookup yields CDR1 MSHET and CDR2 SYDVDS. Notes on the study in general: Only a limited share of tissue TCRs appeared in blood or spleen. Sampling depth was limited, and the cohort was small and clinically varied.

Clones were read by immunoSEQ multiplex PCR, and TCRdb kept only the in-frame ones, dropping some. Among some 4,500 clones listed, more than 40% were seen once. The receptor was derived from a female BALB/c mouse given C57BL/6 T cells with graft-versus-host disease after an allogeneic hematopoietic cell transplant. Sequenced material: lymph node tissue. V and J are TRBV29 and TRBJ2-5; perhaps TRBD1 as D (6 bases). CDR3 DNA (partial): TGTGCTAGCAGCTCAGGGGTGGACACCCAGTAC. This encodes CASSSGVDTQY. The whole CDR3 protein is CASSSGVDTQYF.